The rows below give T cell receptor beta chains drawn from one sample of a study of spatial heterogeneity in lung cancer. TCRdb reprocessed the 5' RACE reads via MiXCR and lists one record per CDR3 protein. This repertoire shows about 100,000 distinct CDR3 sequences, around 4.8% found once; its top ten account for around 21%. This sample comprised lung tumor tissue, obtained at surgery. The receptors stem from a male donor with early-stage non-small cell lung cancer. CDR3s include the opening cysteine and the closing phenylalanine or tryptophan. Each record gives: V gene, clone size, J gene, CDR3 length, CDR3 protein. Not every row has a clone size; where given, it reads once, few, many or a size class.

v_call: TRBV6-5; clone_size: few; j_call: TRBJ1-1; cdr3_length: 14; cdr3_aa: CASSYATVGAEAFF
v_call: TRBV11-3; clone_size: many; j_call: TRBJ2-7; cdr3_length: 16; cdr3_aa: CASSLGPSESSYEQYF
v_call: TRBV5-1; clone_size: many; j_call: TRBJ2-2; cdr3_length: 20; cdr3_aa: CASSLSGLARLGAGTGELFF
v_call: TRBV13; clone_size: many; j_call: TRBJ2-1; cdr3_length: 16; cdr3_aa: CASSPRSEGVRNEQFF
v_call: TRBV2; clone_size: NA; j_call: TRBJ2-7; cdr3_length: 16; cdr3_aa: CASSEARGTDTYEQYF
v_call: TRBV20-1; clone_size: many; j_call: TRBJ2-3; cdr3_length: 14; cdr3_aa: CSARDSRKTDTQYF
v_call: TRBV4-2; clone_size: many; j_call: TRBJ2-7; cdr3_length: 15; cdr3_aa: CASSPGTGPSYEQYF
v_call: TRBV5-5; clone_size: many; j_call: TRBJ2-2; cdr3_length: 16; cdr3_aa: CASSLWAGLNTGELFF
v_call: TRBV4-2; clone_size: many; j_call: TRBJ1-2; cdr3_length: 13; cdr3_aa: CASSGQGTEGYTF
v_call: TRBV5-1; clone_size: many; j_call: TRBJ2-3; cdr3_length: 15; cdr3_aa: CASSLSAVPTDTQYF
v_call: TRBV2; clone_size: many; j_call: TRBJ2-1; cdr3_length: 13; cdr3_aa: CASSGSRYTEQFF
v_call: TRBV12-3/TRBV12-4; clone_size: many; j_call: TRBJ1-2; cdr3_length: 12; cdr3_aa: CASSGGNYGYTF
v_call: TRBV6-5; clone_size: few; j_call: TRBJ2-3; cdr3_length: 15; cdr3_aa: CASSRPGLGSDTQYF
v_call: TRBV27; clone_size: many; j_call: TRBJ1-1; cdr3_length: 15; cdr3_aa: CASSPNTGGGTEAFF
v_call: TRBV20-1; clone_size: many; j_call: TRBJ2-7; cdr3_length: 13; cdr3_aa: CSARVGGTYEQYF
v_call: TRBV12-3/TRBV12-4; clone_size: few; j_call: TRBJ2-1; cdr3_length: 15; cdr3_aa: CASSFMRELSNEQFF
v_call: TRBV20-1; clone_size: many; j_call: TRBJ2-1; cdr3_length: 14; cdr3_aa: CSAGKRVSYNEQFF
v_call: TRBV29-1; clone_size: many; j_call: TRBJ2-2; cdr3_length: 13; cdr3_aa: CSVGQTYTGELFF
v_call: TRBV19; clone_size: many; j_call: TRBJ2-3; cdr3_length: 16; cdr3_aa: CASSIRLNLVSDTQYF
v_call: TRBV28; clone_size: many; j_call: TRBJ2-1; cdr3_length: 15; cdr3_aa: CASRKTGVLENEQFF
v_call: TRBV10-3; clone_size: many; j_call: TRBJ1-5; cdr3_length: 12; cdr3_aa: CAIGMGHQPQHF
v_call: TRBV11-2; clone_size: many; j_call: TRBJ1-6; cdr3_length: 13; cdr3_aa: CASSRTDNSPLHF
v_call: TRBV29-1; clone_size: many; j_call: TRBJ1-1; cdr3_length: 13; cdr3_aa: CSVVTGWGTEAFF
v_call: TRBV30; clone_size: many; j_call: TRBJ2-3; cdr3_length: 12; cdr3_aa: CAWSVFSGAQYF
v_call: TRBV7-9; clone_size: many; j_call: TRBJ2-3; cdr3_length: 17; cdr3_aa: CASSLQSGGTSTDTQYF
v_call: TRBV10-3; clone_size: many; j_call: TRBJ2-3; cdr3_length: 16; cdr3_aa: CAISPPHRGGTDTQYF
v_call: TRBV5-1; clone_size: few; j_call: TRBJ2-7; cdr3_length: 15; cdr3_aa: CASSLGHMIAHEQYF
v_call: TRBV29-1; clone_size: many; j_call: TRBJ2-6; cdr3_length: 15; cdr3_aa: CSVEDSVVGANVLTF
v_call: TRBV20-1; clone_size: many; j_call: TRBJ2-7; cdr3_length: 12; cdr3_aa: CSADSGFYEQYF
v_call: TRBV20-1; clone_size: NA; j_call: TRBJ2-7; cdr3_length: 14; cdr3_aa: CSARLGGGSHEQYF
v_call: TRBV3-1; clone_size: few; j_call: TRBJ2-7; cdr3_length: 14; cdr3_aa: CASSPWTGHYEQYF
v_call: TRBV4-1; clone_size: many; j_call: TRBJ2-3; cdr3_length: 16; cdr3_aa: CASSQEPHSSTDTQYF